The 23 T cell receptor beta chains listed next were all sequenced from one sample in a study of siplizumab effects on memory and regulatory T cells. Profiled with immunoSEQ multiplex PCR; TCRdb holds only in-frame clones, not every one. The table shows some 100,000 clones, with around 97% occurring only once. The specimen was naive CD4+ T cells sorted from blood. The origin of the receptors is a human donor in good health.

The chain uses TRBV11-2 and TRBJ1-5, with 7 nucleotides matching TRBD1. The CDR3 runs 14 residues. V lost 2 bases, J lost 6 bases, and 4 bases stayed unmatched. The germline gives CDR1 SGHAT, CDR2 FQNNGV. The CDR3 bases are TGTGCCAGCAGCTTATCGACAGGGAGTCAGCCCCAGCATTTT. It codes for CASSLSTGSQPQHF.

The V and J genes are TRBV5-1 and TRBJ2-5; 10 nucleotides agree with TRBD2. CDR1 is SGHRS and CDR2 is YFSETQ in the germline V gene. With 4 bases clipped from V and 3 bases from J, the junction kept 9 bases outside the gene matches. The CDR3 covers 16 residues. CDR3 nucleotide sequence: TGCGCCAGCAGCCCCGCTAGCGGGGGAAGAAAAGAGACCCAGTACTTC. It yields the protein CASSPASGGRKETQYF.

V usage is TRBV4-3 and J usage is TRBJ2-1, with 8 bases identical to TRBD1. Germline V CDR1 and CDR2: LGHNA, YSLEER. CDR3 length: 21 residues. The trim removed 0 bases at V and 3 bases at J, leaving 19 bases unmatched. The CDR3 DNA reads as TGCGCCAGCAGCCAAGATCCTACCACAGGGGGTTACCCCAACATCTACAATGAGCAGTTCTTC. Translated: CASSQDPTTGGYPNIYNEQFF.

This chain connects TRBV19 to TRBJ2-1; 7 positions match TRBD2. Germline-derived CDR1 and CDR2 are LNHDA and SQIVND (reference sequence). The CDR3 is 13 amino acids. With 3 bases clipped from V and 5 bases from J, the junction kept 1 base outside the gene matches. For the CDR3, the DNA is TGTGCCAGTAGTATTGCGGGGGACAATGAGCAGTTCTTC. Protein sequence: CASSIAGDNEQFF.

CDR3 sequence (DNA): TGTGCCAGCAGTTTTCGGTCCCGAGCCAAATCCTTCACCGGGGAGCTGTTTTTT. This encodes CASSFRSRAKSFTGELFF. The chain combines TRBV28 with TRBJ2-2; D gene ambiguous. Germline-derived CDR1 and CDR2 are MDHEN and SYDVKM. Trimming stripped 3 bases from V and 4 bases from J, with 21 bases between. The CDR3 contains 18 residues.

The V call is TRBV7-6, the J call TRBJ2-3; D is undetermined. Germline values: CDR1 SGHVS, CDR2 FNYEAQ. This CDR3 comprises 14 residues. The germline V and J ends were trimmed by 5 bases and 2 bases, with 11 bases remaining between them. The DNA for the CDR3 is TGTGCCAGCAGCCCCGGACCCAACACAGATACGCAGTATTTT. Its translation: CASSPGPNTDTQYF.

The rearrangement links TRBV28 to TRBJ1-1, with 8 bases fitting TRBD1. The CDR3 is 15 residues long. Germline CDR1 reads MDHEN; CDR2 reads SYDVKM. V shed 5 bases and J 6 bases; nucleotides not matched to a gene: 11. CDR3 loop: CASSTPRTGLAEAFF. The CDR3 DNA follows: TGTGCCAGCAGTACCCCTCGGACAGGGCTCGCTGAAGCTTTCTTT. Complete variable domain (other parts from reference TRBV28 and TRBJ1-1): DVKVTQSSRYLVKRTGEKVFLECVQDMDHENMFWYRQDPGLGLRLIYFSYDVKMKEKGDIPEGYSVSREKKERFSLILESASTNQTSMYLCASSTPRTGLAEAFFGQGTRLTVV.

V usage is TRBV5-4 and J usage is TRBJ2-5; D remains ambiguous. The ends were cut back, 9 bases at V and 5 bases at J, with 8 bases in the middle. The CDR3 is made up of 10 amino acids. In germline, CDR1 is SGHNT, CDR2 YYREEE (reference sequence). The CDR3 DNA is TGTGCCACCGGCGAGGAGACCCAGTACTTC. It codes for CATGEETQYF.

The chain combines TRBV4-1 with TRBJ1-6; a weak D match, TRBD1 (6 bases). V lost 0 bases and J lost 6, with 15 bases in between. From germline, CDR1 is MGHRA and CDR2 YSYEKL. The CDR3 sequence is 17 residues long. The CDR3 nucleotides read TGCGCCAGCAGCCAAGATCGGAGGGGGGATTTTAATTCACCCCTCCACTTT. Its translation is CASSQDRRGDFNSPLHF.

The chain carries TRBV2 and TRBJ1-1, with D perhaps matching TRBD1 (5 bases). Germline V CDR1 and CDR2: SNHLY, FYNNEI. V was clipped by 5 bases and J by 0 bases, with 16 bases between them. CDR3 length: 16 residues. Here the CDR3 reads CASSRGGGFMNTEAFF. As DNA, the CDR3 is TGTGCCAGCAGTCGCGGGGGGGGATTCATGAACACTGAAGCTTTCTTT.

This clone has only one observation. The chain links TRBV7-2 to TRBJ2-7; 11 bases agree with TRBD2. The CDR3 contains 16 residues. With 5 bases clipped from V and 0 bases from J, the junction kept 6 bases outside the gene matches. Per germline, CDR1 SGHTA and CDR2 FQGNSA. The CDR3 DNA reads TGTGCCAGCAGCGCGATACTAGCGGGGGCCTCCTACGAGCAGTACTTC. Its protein is CASSAILAGASYEQYF. Together with reference TRBV7-2 and TRBJ2-7, the CDR3 gives the full variable domain: GAGVSQSPSNKVTEKGKDVELRCDPISGHTALYWYRQSLGQGLEFLIYFQGNSAPDKSGLPSDRFSAERTGGSVSTLTIQRTQQEDSAVYLCASSAILAGASYEQYFGPGTRLTVT.

In its sample, this clone was seen once. This sequence joins TRBV18 and TRBJ2-3; 11 bases map to TRBD2. The germline V gene has CDR1 KGHSH and CDR2 LQKENI. Trimming removed 1 base from V and 2 bases from J; junction bases left unmatched: 5. This CDR3 has 17 amino acids. CDR3 in DNA: TGTGCCAGCTCACCACTAGCGGGGGGGCGGCACACAGATACGCAGTATTTT. Protein sequence: CASSPLAGGRHTDTQYF. Looking up the rest from reference TRBV18 and TRBJ2-3 gives the full variable domain: NAGVMQNPRHLVRRRGQEARLRCSPMKGHSHVYWYRQLPEEGLKFMVYLQKENIIDESGMPKERFSAEFPKEGPSILRIQQVVRGDSAAYFCASSPLAGGRHTDTQYFGPGTRLTVL.

The V gene is TRBV9, the J gene TRBJ2-5; 9 positions match TRBD2. Germline CDR1 SGDLS, CDR2 YYNGEE. The CDR3 runs to 17 residues. With 3 bases clipped from V and 5 bases from J, the junction kept 14 bases outside the gene matches. CDR3: CASSAGTSLRGPETQYF. The CDR3 DNA is TGTGCCAGCAGCGCCGGGACTAGCCTGAGGGGTCCCGAGACCCAGTACTTC.

As for this clone: This specimen includes other DNA sequences encoding the same CDR3. The chain is built from TRBV19 and TRBJ2-2; D is unresolved. The germline gives CDR1 LNHDA, CDR2 SQIVND (reference sequence). The CDR3 is 15 amino acids. Trimming took 3 bases from V and 0 from J, leaving 8 bases between them. The CDR3 coding sequence is TGTGCCAGTAGTATTGGCACGTCGAACACCGGGGAGCTGTTTTTT. Protein product: CASSIGTSNTGELFF.

The chain recombines TRBV15 with TRBJ2-5; no firm D call. Trimming removed 1 base at V and 5 bases at J, with 8 bases between. The germline V gene encodes CDR1 LNHNV and CDR2 YYDKDF (reference sequence). This CDR3 has 13 amino acids. CDR3 nucleotides: TGTGCCACCAGCAGAGTAAGGGTTGAGACCCAGTACTTC. Translating it yields CATSRVRVETQYF. Together with reference TRBV15 and TRBJ2-5, the CDR3 gives the full variable domain: DAMVIQNPRYQVTQFGKPVTLSCSQTLNHNVMYWYQQKSSQAPKLLFHYYDKDFNNEADTPDNFQSRRPNTSFCFLDIRSPGLGDTAMYLCATSRVRVETQYFGPGTRLLVL.

This chain uses TRBV29-1 with TRBJ1-5; a possible D gene is TRBD1 (5 bases). CDR1 and CDR2 from the germline V gene are SQVTM and ANQGSEA. CDR3 length: 13 residues. V shed 4 bases and J shed 2 bases, with 9 bases lying between them. Written as DNA, the CDR3 is TGCAGCGTTGGGGGGGGACGCAATCAGCCCCAGCATTTT. Amino acid sequence: CSVGGGRNQPQHF.

This chain joins TRBV7-3 and TRBJ2-3; D possibly uses TRBD1 or TRBD2 (5 bases each). The V end lost 3 bases, the J end lost 0 bases, and 16 bases lay between the germline ends. Germline V gene data show CDR1 as SGHTA and CDR2 as FQGTGA. This CDR3 has 17 amino acids. The CDR3 loop is CASSFFPGQESTDTQYF. The CDR3 bases are TGTGCCAGCAGCTTTTTCCCGGGGCAGGAAAGCACAGATACGCAGTATTTT.

The V call is TRBV27, the J call TRBJ1-4, with D unresolved. This CDR3 has 12 residues. Germline V gives CDR1 MNHEY, CDR2 SMNVEV (reference sequence). The V gene lost 3 bases and the J gene lost 10 bases, with 9 bases spanning the gap. In DNA, the CDR3 is TGTGCCAGCAGTTTCCAGACGGGAAAACTGTTTTTT. This sequence encodes CASSFQTGKLFF.

CDR3 sequence: CASRDRGKGAYNSPLHF. The CDR3 nucleotides read TGTGCCAGTCGGGACAGGGGAAAGGGGGCTTATAATTCACCCCTCCACTTT. The chain has TRBV19 and TRBJ1-6; 10 bases are shared with TRBD1. The J segment lost 4 bases and the V segment lost 8 bases, leaving 11 bases of the junction unmatched. The CDR3 is 17 residues long. Germline V gives CDR1 LNHDA, CDR2 SQIVND (reference sequence).

The rearrangement uses TRBV6-6 and TRBJ1-6; unclear D gene. From germline, CDR1 is MNHNY and CDR2 SVGAGI (reference sequence). The CDR3 contains 14 residues. The ends were cut back, 2 bases at V and 7 bases at J, with 9 bases in the middle. CDR3 in amino acids: CASSYTTENSPLHF. CDR3 in DNA: TGTGCCAGCAGTTACACCACAGAAAATTCACCCCTCCACTTT.

The V and J genes are TRBV1 and TRBJ2-5; TRBD2, the table's D call, lacks a check against the DNA. TRBV1 corresponds to a pseudogene. The CDR3 is 12 residues long. The CDR3 nucleotides are TGCACCAGCACGAGCGGGGAAGAGACCCAGTACTTC. Residues: CTSTSGEETQYF.

This clone came up once. V is TRBV5-1 and J is TRBJ1-6, with TRBD1 identical over 7 bases. Germline trimming cut 1 base from V and 0 bases from J; bases unmatched to any gene: 4. This CDR3 comprises 17 residues. Germline CDR1 and CDR2: SGHRS and YFSETQ. The chain's CDR3 is CASSLSAGGSYNSPLHF. Here the CDR3 DNA reads TGCGCCAGCAGCTTGTCAGCAGGGGGCTCCTATAATTCACCCCTCCACTTT. Full variable domain (remainder filled in from reference TRBV5-1 and TRBJ1-6): KAGVTQTPRYLIKTRGQQVTLSCSPISGHRSVSWYQQTPGQGLQFLFEYFSETQRNKGNFPGRFSGRQFSNSRSEMNVSTLELGDSALYLCASSLSAGGSYNSPLHFGNGTRLTVT.

This chain connects TRBV18 to TRBJ1-6, with D unresolved. The V gene's germline CDR1 is KGHSH and CDR2 LQKENI. CDR3 length equals 14 residues. The ends were cut back, 1 base at V and 14 bases at J, with 15 bases in the middle. CDR3 sequence: CASSPQDSRNALHF. CDR3 DNA sequence: TGTGCCAGCTCACCACAGGATTCTAGAAACGCCCTCCACTTT.